This T cell receptor beta chain was profiled in a study of blood T cell repertoires in COVID-19. Study information: Italy, Spain and the United States were the sources of the convalescent and acute COVID-19 samples. The analysed material was cDNA or gDNA that came from T cells, B-cell-depleted T cells, or PBMCs.

In the study's own analysis: By means of reference gene primer amplification, nucleated cell counts were estimated. Sequencing was performed with immunoSEQ multiplex PCR; in TCRdb, only in-frame clones are kept and a portion is missing. The V and J calls and clone size come from that table; D and trimming were worked out from the DNA. The data show 110,000 or so clones, roughly 80% seen once. Trimming took 5 bases from V and 4 from J, leaving 21 bases between them. The CDR3 is made up of 16 amino acids. The germline CDR1 and CDR2 sequences are SGHNT and YYREEE (reference sequence). The source is a woman aged 70 to 79 with acute or convalescent COVID-19. The sample taken for sequencing was peripheral blood. The chain links TRBV5-4 to TRBJ1-2; TRBD1 is a possible D gene (6 bases). As DNA, the CDR3 is TGTGCCAGCAGACCTAGGGCGGGGGCGGAGTCCTATGGCTACACCTTC. It is translated as CASRPRAGAESYGYTF.